A single T cell receptor beta chain is shown here with its context. Combining a sample-barcoded 5' primer with a J-beta primer mix, a second PCR ran for about 7 to 12 cycles. TCRdb called the 5' RACE reads again in MiXCR, with one record for every CDR3 protein. The table has approximately 600,000 distinct CDR3 sequences, around 54% seen once. The CDR3 contains 13 residues. Trimming left V 5 bases short and J 11 bases short, with 13 bases between. The germline CDR1 and CDR2 sequences are MNHEY and SMNVEV (reference sequence). The data derive from a study of blood T cells in healthy people across ages. J is TRBJ1-6 and V is TRBV27, with a tentative D call TRBD1 (5 bases). The source material was blood. The sequence was obtained from a man aged 60-69 years in good health. CDR3 sequence reads: CASSGAGRAPLHF. Written as DNA, the CDR3 is TGTGCCAGCAGTGGGGCAGGTAGAGCACCCCTCCACTTT.